The clone carrying this T cell receptor (beta chain) appeared a few times. Its specificity is unknown. TCRdb reanalysed the 5' RACE reads using MiXCR and keeps one entry per CDR3 protein. Counted here are around 490,000 distinct CDR3 sequences, roughly 13% occurring once; the ten biggest clones make up approximately 1%. This entry is derived from a study of identical twins. Study-level results: Twins' excess sharing was less marked for out-of-frame beta sequences.

The J segment lost 5 bases and the V segment lost 1 base, leaving 7 bases of the junction unmatched. Looked up from germline, CDR1 is DFQATT and CDR2 is SNEGSKA (reference sequence). The CDR3 totals 14 residues. The same specimen was also included in a second study, on yellow fever vaccine responses in identical twins.

This chain uses TRBV20-1 with TRBJ2-5; TRBD1 matches at 7 bases. The clonotype originates from a woman aged 18-35 years in good health. Sequencing input: CD4+ T cells sorted from blood. The CDR3 is CSARGGGVGETQYF. The CDR3 bases are TGCAGTGCTAGAGGAGGGGGCGTCGGGGAGACCCAGTACTTC.